The clone carrying this T cell receptor (beta chain) is medium-sized by share. Repertoires were generated with immunoSEQ multiplex PCR, while TCRdb's copy carries only in-frame clones and drops some. The top ten clones hold roughly 5.2% of a sample with about 26,000 clones, 85% to 90% of them seen once. This record belongs to a study of lymphopenia after photon versus proton radiotherapy. In germline, CDR1 is MDHEN, CDR2 SYDVKM. V shed 8 bases and J 4 bases; nucleotides not matched to a gene: 3. This CDR3 has 12 amino acids. The sample consisted of peripheral blood, taken from a patient treated with photon-based radiotherapy. This TCR came from a man in his thirties or forties with gastric cancer. The rearrangement uses TRBV28 and TRBJ1-2; 8 nucleotides line up with TRBD1. The DNA of the CDR3 is TGTGCCAGCGGGACAGGAGTCTATGGCTACACCTTC. Amino acid sequence: CASGTGVYGYTF.